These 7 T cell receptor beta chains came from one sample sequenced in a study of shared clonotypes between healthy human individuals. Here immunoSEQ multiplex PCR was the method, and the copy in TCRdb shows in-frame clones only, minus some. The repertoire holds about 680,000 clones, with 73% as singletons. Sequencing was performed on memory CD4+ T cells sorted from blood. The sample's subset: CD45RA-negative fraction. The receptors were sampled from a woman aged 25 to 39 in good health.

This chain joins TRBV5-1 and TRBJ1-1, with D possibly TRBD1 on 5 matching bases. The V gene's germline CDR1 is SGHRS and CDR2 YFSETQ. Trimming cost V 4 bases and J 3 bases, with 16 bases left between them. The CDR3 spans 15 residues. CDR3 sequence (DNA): TGCGCCAGCAGCAGAGGGGACCAACGGGACACTGAAGCTTTCTTT. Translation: CASSRGDQRDTEAFF.

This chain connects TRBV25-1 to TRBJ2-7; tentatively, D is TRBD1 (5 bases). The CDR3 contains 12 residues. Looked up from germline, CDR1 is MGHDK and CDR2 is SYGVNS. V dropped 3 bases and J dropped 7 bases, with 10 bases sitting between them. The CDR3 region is CASSEGLGEQYF. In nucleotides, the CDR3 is TGTGCCAGCAGTGAGGGGCTGGGGGAGCAGTACTTC.

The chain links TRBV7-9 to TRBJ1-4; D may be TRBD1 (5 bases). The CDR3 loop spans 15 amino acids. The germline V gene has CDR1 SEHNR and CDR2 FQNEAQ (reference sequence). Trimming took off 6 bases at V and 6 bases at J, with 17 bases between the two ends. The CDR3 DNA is TGTGCCAGCAGTTTCGGGACTGCCAGGGATGAAAAACTGTTTTTT. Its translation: CASSFGTARDEKLFF.

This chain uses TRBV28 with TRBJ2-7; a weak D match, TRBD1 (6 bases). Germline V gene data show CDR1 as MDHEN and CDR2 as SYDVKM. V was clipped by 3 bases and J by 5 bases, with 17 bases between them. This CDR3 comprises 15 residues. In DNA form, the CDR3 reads TGTGCCAGCAGTTTTAGGGGGAGATGGCTGGACGAGCAGTACTTC. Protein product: CASSFRGRWLDEQYF.

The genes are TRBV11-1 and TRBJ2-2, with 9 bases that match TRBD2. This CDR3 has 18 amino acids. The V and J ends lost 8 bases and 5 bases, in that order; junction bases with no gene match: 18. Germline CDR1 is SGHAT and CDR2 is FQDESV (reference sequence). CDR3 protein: CASCSSSQGLAGTGELFF. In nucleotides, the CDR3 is TGTGCCAGCTGCTCCTCCTCCCAGGGCCTAGCGGGAACCGGGGAGCTGTTTTTT.

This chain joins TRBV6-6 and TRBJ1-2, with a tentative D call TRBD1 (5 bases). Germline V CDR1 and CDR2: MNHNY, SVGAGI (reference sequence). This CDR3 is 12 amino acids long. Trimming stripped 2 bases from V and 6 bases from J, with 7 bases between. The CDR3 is CASSYRGNGYTF. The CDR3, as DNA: TGTGCCAGCAGTTACAGGGGAAATGGCTACACCTTC.

CDR3: CASSWGPDTGELFF. The CDR3 DNA reads as TGTGCCAGCAGCTGGGGCCCAGACACCGGGGAGCTGTTTTTT. This chain joins TRBV7-2 and TRBJ2-2, with TRBD1 as a possible D gene (5 bases). The germline V gene has CDR1 SGHTA and CDR2 FQGNSA. Trimming pared 4 bases from V and 3 bases from J, leaving 9 bases between. The CDR3 consists of 14 residues.